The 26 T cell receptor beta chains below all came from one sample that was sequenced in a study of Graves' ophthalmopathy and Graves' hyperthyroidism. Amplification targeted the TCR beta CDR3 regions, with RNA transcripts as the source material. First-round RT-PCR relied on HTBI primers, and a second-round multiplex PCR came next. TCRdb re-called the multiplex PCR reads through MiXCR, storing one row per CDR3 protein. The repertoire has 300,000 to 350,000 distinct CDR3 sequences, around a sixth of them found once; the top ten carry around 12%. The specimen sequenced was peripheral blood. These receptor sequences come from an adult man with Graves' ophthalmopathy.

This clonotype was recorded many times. The chain's CDR3 is CASSHTTGVLETQYF. CDR3 DNA: TGTGCCAGCAGCCACACGACAGGGGTTTTGGAGACCCAGTACTTC. The rearrangement links TRBV13 to TRBJ2-5; TRBD1 matches at 8 bases. The V gene's germline CDR1 is PRHDT and CDR2 FYEKMQ (reference sequence). The ends lost 5 bases at V and 5 bases at J; junction bases unmatched: 10. The CDR3 runs to 15 residues.

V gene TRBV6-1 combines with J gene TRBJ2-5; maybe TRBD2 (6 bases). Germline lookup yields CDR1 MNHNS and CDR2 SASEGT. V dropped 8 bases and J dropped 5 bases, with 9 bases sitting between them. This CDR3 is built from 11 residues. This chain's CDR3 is CASEGRETQYF. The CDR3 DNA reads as TGTGCCAGCGAGGGGAGGGAGACCCAGTACTTC.

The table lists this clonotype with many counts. This chain's CDR3 is CASSHRTYTSYEQYF. As DNA, the CDR3 is TGCGCCAGCAGCCATCGGACATACACCTCCTACGAGCAGTACTTC. This chain links TRBV4-1 with TRBJ2-7; a possible D gene is TRBD1 (5 bases). V lost 3 bases to trimming and J lost 0 bases, with 12 bases between them. Germline CDR1 is MGHRA and CDR2 is YSYEKL. The CDR3 is 15 amino acids.

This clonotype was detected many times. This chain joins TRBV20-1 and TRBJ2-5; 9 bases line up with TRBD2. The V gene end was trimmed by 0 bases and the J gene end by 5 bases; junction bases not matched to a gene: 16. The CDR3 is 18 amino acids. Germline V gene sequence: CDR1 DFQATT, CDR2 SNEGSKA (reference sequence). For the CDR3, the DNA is TGCAGTGCTAGAGATCCGAGACTAGCGGTCCACACGGCGGAGACCCAGTACTTC. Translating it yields CSARDPRLAVHTAETQYF.

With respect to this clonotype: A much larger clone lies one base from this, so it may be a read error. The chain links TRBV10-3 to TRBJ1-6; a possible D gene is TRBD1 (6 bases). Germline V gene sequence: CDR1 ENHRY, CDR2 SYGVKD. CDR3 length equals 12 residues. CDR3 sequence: CATGQDNSSLHF. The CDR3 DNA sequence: TGTGCCACGGGACAAGATAATTCATCCCTCCACTTT.

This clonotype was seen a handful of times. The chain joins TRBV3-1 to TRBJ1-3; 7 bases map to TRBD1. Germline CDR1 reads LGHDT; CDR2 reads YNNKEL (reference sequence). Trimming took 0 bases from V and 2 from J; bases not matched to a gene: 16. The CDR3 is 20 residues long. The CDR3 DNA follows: TGTGCCAGCAGCCAAGATCTAGTGGGACACCGGACAGGCCCTGGAAACACCATATATTTT. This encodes CASSQDLVGHRTGPGNTIYF.

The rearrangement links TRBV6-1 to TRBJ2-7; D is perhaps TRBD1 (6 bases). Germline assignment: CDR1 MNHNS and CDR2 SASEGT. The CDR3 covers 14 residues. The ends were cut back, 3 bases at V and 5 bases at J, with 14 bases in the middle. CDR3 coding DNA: TGTGCCAGCAGTGAGGAAAACAGGGTGAACGAGCAGTACTTC. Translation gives CASSEENRVNEQYF.

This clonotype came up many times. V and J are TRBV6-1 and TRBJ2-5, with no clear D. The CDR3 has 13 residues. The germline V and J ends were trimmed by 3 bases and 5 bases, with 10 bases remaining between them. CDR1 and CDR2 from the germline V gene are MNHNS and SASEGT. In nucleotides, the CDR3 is TGTGCCAGCAGTGATAGCCCAGAGGAGACCCAGTACTTC. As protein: CASSDSPEETQYF.

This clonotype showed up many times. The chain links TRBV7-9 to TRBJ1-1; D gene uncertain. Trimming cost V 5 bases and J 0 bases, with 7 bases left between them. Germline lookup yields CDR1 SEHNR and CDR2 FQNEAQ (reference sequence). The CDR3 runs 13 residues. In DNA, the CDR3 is TGTGCCAGCAGCGAAACGGTGAACACTGAAGCTTTCTTT. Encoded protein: CASSETVNTEAFF.

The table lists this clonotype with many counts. The CDR3 spells CSARDTGQLVNTEAFF. The CDR3 DNA follows: TGCAGTGCTAGAGATACGGGACAGCTGGTGAACACTGAAGCTTTCTTT. The chain joins TRBV20-1 to TRBJ1-1; TRBD1 aligns across 7 bases. Germline CDR1 is DFQATT and CDR2 is SNEGSKA (reference sequence). V gave up 0 bases and J gave up 0 bases; unmatched junction bases: 7. The CDR3 consists of 16 residues.

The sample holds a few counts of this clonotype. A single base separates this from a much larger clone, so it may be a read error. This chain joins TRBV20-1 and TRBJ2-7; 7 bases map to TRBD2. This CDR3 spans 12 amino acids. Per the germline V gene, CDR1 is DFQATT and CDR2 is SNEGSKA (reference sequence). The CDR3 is CRVEVGGYEQYF. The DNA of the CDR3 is TGCAGAGTGGAGGTCGGGGGGTACGAGCAGTACTTC.

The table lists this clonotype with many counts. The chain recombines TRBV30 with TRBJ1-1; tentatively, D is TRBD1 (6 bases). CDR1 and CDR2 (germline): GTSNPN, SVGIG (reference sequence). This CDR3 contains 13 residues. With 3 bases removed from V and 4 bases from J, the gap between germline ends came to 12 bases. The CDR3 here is CAWSGGQGTEAFF. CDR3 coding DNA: TGTGCCTGGAGCGGGGGGCAAGGCACTGAAGCTTTCTTT. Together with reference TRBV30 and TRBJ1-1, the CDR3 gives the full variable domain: SQTIHQWPATLVQPVGSPLSLECTVEGTSNPNLYWYRQAAGRGLQLLFYSVGIGQISSEVPQNLSASRPQDRQFILSSKKLLLSDSGFYLCAWSGGQGTEAFFGQGTRLTVV.

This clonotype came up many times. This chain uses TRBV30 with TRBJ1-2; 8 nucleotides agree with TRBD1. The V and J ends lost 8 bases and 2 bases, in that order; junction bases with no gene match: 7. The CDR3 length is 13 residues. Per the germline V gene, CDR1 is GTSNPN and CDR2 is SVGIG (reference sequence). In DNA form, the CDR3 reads TGTGCCGGAAGACAGGGGCCCAACTATGGCTACACCTTC. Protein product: CAGRQGPNYGYTF.

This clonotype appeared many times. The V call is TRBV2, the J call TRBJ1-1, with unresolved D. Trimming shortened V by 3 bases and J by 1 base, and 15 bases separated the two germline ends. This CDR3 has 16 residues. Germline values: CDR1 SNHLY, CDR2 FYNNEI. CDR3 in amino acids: CASSDSTRERNTEAFF. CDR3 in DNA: TGTGCCAGCAGTGATTCGACAAGGGAACGGAACACTGAAGCTTTCTTT.

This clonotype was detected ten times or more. CDR3 amino acids: CASSTGGLGEQYF. The CDR3 DNA reads as TGTGCCAGCAGTACAGGGGGTCTGGGGGAGCAGTACTTC. This chain uses TRBV28 with TRBJ2-7; 8 positions match TRBD1. Unmatched junction bases numbered 7, after V lost 5 bases and J lost 7 bases. The length of the CDR3 is 13 residues. Germline CDR1 and CDR2: MDHEN and SYDVKM.

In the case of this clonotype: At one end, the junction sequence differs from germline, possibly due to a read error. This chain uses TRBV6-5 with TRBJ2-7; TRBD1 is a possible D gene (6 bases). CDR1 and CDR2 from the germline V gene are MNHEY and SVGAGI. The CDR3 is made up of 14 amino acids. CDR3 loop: CASSYLRTAYEQCF. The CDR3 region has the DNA TGTGCCAGCAGTTACTTGCGGACAGCCTACGAGCAGTGCTTC.

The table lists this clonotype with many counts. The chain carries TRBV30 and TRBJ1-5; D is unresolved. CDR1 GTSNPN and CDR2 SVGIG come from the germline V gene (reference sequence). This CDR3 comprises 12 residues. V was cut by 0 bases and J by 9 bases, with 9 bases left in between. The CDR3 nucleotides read TGTGCCTGGAGTGTATACGGAGGGCCCCAGCATTTT. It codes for CAWSVYGGPQHF. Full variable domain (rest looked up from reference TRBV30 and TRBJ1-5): SQTIHQWPATLVQPVGSPLSLECTVEGTSNPNLYWYRQAAGRGLQLLFYSVGIGQISSEVPQNLSASRPQDRQFILSSKKLLLSDSGFYLCAWSVYGGPQHFGDGTRLSIL.

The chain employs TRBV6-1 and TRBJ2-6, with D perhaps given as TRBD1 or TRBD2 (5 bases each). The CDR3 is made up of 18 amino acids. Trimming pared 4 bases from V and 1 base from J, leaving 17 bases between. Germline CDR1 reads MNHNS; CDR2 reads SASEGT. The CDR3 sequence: CASSAPVGRQSGANVLTF. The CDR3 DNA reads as TGTGCCAGCAGTGCCCCCGTGGGACGTCAATCTGGGGCCAACGTCCTGACTTTC.

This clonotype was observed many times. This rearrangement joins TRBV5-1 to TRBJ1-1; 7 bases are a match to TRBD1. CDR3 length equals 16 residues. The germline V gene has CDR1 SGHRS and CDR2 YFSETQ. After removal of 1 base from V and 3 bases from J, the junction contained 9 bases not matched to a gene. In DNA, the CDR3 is TGCGCCAGCAGCTTGACAGGGGTCTGGGCAGACACTGAAGCTTTCTTT. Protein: CASSLTGVWADTEAFF.

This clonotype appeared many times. The CDR3 nucleotides are TGTGCCAGCAGCACCACAGGGGTGGGTGGAAACACCATATATTTT. This codes for CASSTTGVGGNTIYF. The gene calls are TRBV7-2 and TRBJ1-3, with 7 nucleotides matching TRBD1. The CDR3 spans 15 residues. V dropped 5 bases and J dropped 3; count of bases not matched to a gene: 7. The V gene's germline CDR1 is SGHTA and CDR2 FQGNSA.

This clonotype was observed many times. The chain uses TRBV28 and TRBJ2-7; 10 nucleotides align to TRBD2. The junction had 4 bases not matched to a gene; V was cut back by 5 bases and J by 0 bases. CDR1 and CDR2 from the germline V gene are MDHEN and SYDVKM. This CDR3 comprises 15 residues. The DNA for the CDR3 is TGTGCCAGCAGTCCAAGCGGGAGGGCCTCCTACGAGCAGTACTTC. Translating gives CASSPSGRASYEQYF.

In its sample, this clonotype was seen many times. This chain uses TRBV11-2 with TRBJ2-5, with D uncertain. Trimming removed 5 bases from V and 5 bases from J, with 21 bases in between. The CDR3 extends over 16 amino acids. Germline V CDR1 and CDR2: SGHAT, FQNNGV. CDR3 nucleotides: TGTGCCAGCAGCCCCGTCCACGAGCGCTTTAAGGAGACCCAGTACTTC. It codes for CASSPVHERFKETQYF.

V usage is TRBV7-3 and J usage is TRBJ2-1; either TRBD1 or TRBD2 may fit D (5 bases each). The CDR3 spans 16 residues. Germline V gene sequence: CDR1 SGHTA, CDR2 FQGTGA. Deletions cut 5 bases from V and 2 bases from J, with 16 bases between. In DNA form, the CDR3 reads TGTGCCAGCAGCAATCGGGACCTGCCACCCTACAATGAGCAGTTCTTC. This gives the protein CASSNRDLPPYNEQFF.

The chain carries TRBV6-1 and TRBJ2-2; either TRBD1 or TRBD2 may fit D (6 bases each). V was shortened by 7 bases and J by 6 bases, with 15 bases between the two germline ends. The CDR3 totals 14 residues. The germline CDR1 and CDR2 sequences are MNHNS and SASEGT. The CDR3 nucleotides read TGTGCCAGCATGACTTCCGGGGGCCCCGGGGAGCTGTTTTTT. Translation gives CASMTSGGPGELFF.

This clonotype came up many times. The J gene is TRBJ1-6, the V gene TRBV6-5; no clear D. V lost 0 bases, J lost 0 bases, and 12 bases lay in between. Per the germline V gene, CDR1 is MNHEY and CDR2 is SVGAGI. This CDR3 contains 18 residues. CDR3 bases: TGTGCCAGCAGTTACTCCGTGGACGGGAGCTCCTATAATTCACCCCTCCACTTT. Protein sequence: CASSYSVDGSSYNSPLHF.

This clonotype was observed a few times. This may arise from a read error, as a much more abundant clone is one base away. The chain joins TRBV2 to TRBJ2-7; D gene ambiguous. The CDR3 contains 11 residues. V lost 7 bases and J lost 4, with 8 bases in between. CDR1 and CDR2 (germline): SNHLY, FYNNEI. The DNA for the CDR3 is TGTGCCAGCATCGTTTATTACGAGCAGTACTTC. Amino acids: CASIVYYEQYF.